This entry lists 26 T cell receptor beta chains sequenced from one sample in a study of CD8 T cell repertoires and HIV-1 epitope variants (dated by TCRdb to 2020 to 2021). Library method: the immunoSEQ multiplex PCR assay. In its TCRdb copy, this immuneACCESS table keeps in-frame sequences only and misses some clones. Where compared with another copy, unresolved V genes explain less than half of these, and the others have no known cause. Within this sample are more than 4,500 clones, with around 69% of them counted one time only. Clones ranked in the top ten supply roughly 43% of the sample. What these receptors recognize is not known. The sequencing input was cultured CD8+ T cells derived from PBMCs. The receptors derive from a male donor with HIV.

The chain has TRBV5-8 and TRBJ2-7; TRBD1 might be the D (5 bases). From germline, CDR1 is SGHTS and CDR2 YDEGEE. Trimming removed 4 bases at V and 2 bases at J, with 13 bases between. This CDR3 comprises 14 residues. CDR3 sequence (DNA): TGTGCCAGCAGCGACTCGACAGTTACCTACGAGCAGTACTTC. Translating gives CASSDSTVTYEQYF.

The CDR3 region is CASSMAPGGTYEQYF. DNA for the CDR3: TGTGCCAGTAGTATGGCGCCAGGGGGTACCTACGAGCAGTACTTC. The chain couples TRBV19 to TRBJ2-7; 7 nucleotides match TRBD1. This CDR3 is 15 amino acids long. Germline V CDR1 and CDR2: LNHDA, SQIVND (reference sequence). After removal of 3 bases from V and 2 bases from J, the junction contained 7 bases not matched to a gene.

The chain is built from TRBV19 and TRBJ1-2, with D uncertain. V lost 10 bases and J 3 bases, leaving 21 bases between the germline ends. The CDR3 runs to 15 residues. CDR1 and CDR2 from the germline V gene are LNHDA and SQIVND (reference sequence). The CDR3 region is CATEAGIGSDYGYTF. In nucleotides, the CDR3 is TGTGCCACCGAGGCGGGTATAGGGTCTGACTATGGCTACACCTTC.

The chain links TRBV9 to TRBJ2-1; D may be TRBD2 (6 bases). Germline loops: CDR1 SGDLS, CDR2 YYNGEE. This CDR3 spans 16 amino acids. The ends were cut back, 3 bases at V and 0 bases at J, with 13 bases in the middle. This CDR3 is CASSGGSGSSYNEQFF. The DNA for the CDR3 is TGTGCCAGCAGCGGGGGTAGCGGAAGCTCCTACAATGAGCAGTTCTTC. Together with reference TRBV9 and TRBJ2-1, the CDR3 gives the full variable domain: DSGVTQTPKHLITATGQRVTLRCSPRSGDLSVYWYQQSLDQGLQFLIQYYNGEERAKGNILERFSAQQFPDLHSELNLSSLELGDSALYFCASSGGSGSSYNEQFFGPGTRLTVL.

The rearrangement links TRBV7-9 to TRBJ2-7; D possibly corresponds to TRBD2 (5 bases). The CDR3 contains 15 residues. The germline CDR1 and CDR2 sequences are SEHNR and FQNEAQ (reference sequence). V shed 5 bases and J shed 4 bases, with 18 bases lying between them. The CDR3 protein is CASSDALDSLYEQYF. The CDR3 DNA reads TGTGCCAGCAGCGACGCCCTGGACTCGCTATACGAGCAGTACTTC.

As concerns this clone: Different DNA sequences within this sample yield the same CDR3. The genes are TRBV7-2 and TRBJ1-3; TRBD1 aligns across 9 bases. The length of the CDR3 is 16 residues. Germline CDR1 reads SGHTA; CDR2 reads FQGNSA. Trimming removed 5 bases from V and 7 bases from J; junction bases left unmatched: 12. CDR3 region: CASSPPSAGTGNTIYF. CDR3 bases: TGTGCCAGCAGCCCCCCCTCGGCCGGGACAGGGAACACCATATATTTT.

V and J are TRBV18 and TRBJ2-7, with 8 bases aligning to TRBD2. The V gene's germline CDR1 is KGHSH and CDR2 LQKENI. Trimming removed 5 bases from V and 0 bases from J; junction bases left unmatched: 3. The CDR3 is made up of 14 amino acids. CDR3 region: CASSSLAGSYEQYF. The CDR3, as DNA: TGTGCCAGCTCAAGCCTAGCGGGCTCCTACGAGCAGTACTTC.

This clone has a single count. The genes are TRBV7-9 and TRBJ2-1; 7 bases are a match to TRBD2. J gave up 7 bases and V 0 bases, and 6 bases lay outside the gene matches. From germline, CDR1 is SEHNR and CDR2 FQNEAQ (reference sequence). The CDR3 loop spans 15 amino acids. In nucleotides, the CDR3 is TGTGCCAGCAGCTTAGCGGGAGGGCCGGGAAATGAGCAGTTCTTC. Its protein is CASSLAGGPGNEQFF. The full variable domain, its missing parts supplied by reference TRBV7-9 and TRBJ2-1, is DTGVSQNPRHKITKRGQNVTFRCDPISEHNRLYWYRQTLGQGPEFLTYFQNEAQLEKSRLLSDRFSAERPKGSFSTLEIQRTEQGDSAMYLCASSLAGGPGNEQFFGPGTRLTVL.

The rearrangement uses TRBV5-8 and TRBJ2-7; D gene ambiguous. The germline CDR1 and CDR2 sequences are SGHTS and YDEGEE. Trimming cost V 1 base and J 5 bases, with 4 bases left between them. CDR3 size: 11 residues. DNA of the CDR3: TGTGCCAGCAGCTTGTCCCACGAGCAGTACTTC. Its translation: CASSLSHEQYF.

V and J are TRBV5-6 and TRBJ2-3, with 8 bases aligning to TRBD1. This CDR3 is built from 15 residues. V lost 6 bases and J lost 4; bases outside the gene matches: 10. CDR1 SGHDT and CDR2 YYEEEE come from the germline V gene. CDR3 region: CASNHQGARADTQYF. The CDR3 DNA reads TGTGCCAGCAACCACCAGGGGGCTAGGGCAGATACGCAGTATTTT.

The chain couples TRBV28 to TRBJ1-5; a weak D match, TRBD1 (5 bases). The CDR3 has 13 residues. Germline CDR1 reads MDHEN; CDR2 reads SYDVKM. The V end was cut by 5 bases, the J end by 7 bases, with 12 bases between. CDR3 residues: CASSPQGWQPQHF. The CDR3 nucleotides read TGTGCCAGCAGTCCCCAGGGTTGGCAGCCCCAGCATTTT.

The chain has TRBV5-4 and TRBJ2-1; weak D call: TRBD2 (5 bases). This CDR3 comprises 13 residues. Germline-derived CDR1 and CDR2 are SGHNT and YYREEE (reference sequence). Trimming removed 1 base at V and 9 bases at J, with 11 bases between. The CDR3 DNA follows: TGTGCCAGCAGCTTGCTGTCGGACTTTGAGCAGTTCTTC. This codes for CASSLLSDFEQFF.

This chain uses TRBV7-8 with TRBJ2-5; 7 bases are shared with TRBD2. Germline V gene lookup returns CDR1 SGHVS and CDR2 FQNEAQ. V shed 5 bases, J shed 4 bases, and the junction held 19 bases outside the gene matches. There are 18 residues in the CDR3. This CDR3 reads CASSTRTSDGYRGETQYF. The CDR3 nucleotides are TGTGCCAGCAGCACCCGGACTAGTGACGGCTATCGCGGAGAGACCCAGTACTTC.

The chain combines TRBV7-9 with TRBJ1-4; D gene unclear. V was trimmed by 5 bases and J by 3 bases, leaving 10 bases between them. The CDR3 has 14 amino acids. Germline CDR1 reads SEHNR; CDR2 reads FQNEAQ (reference sequence). The DNA for the CDR3 is TGTGCCAGCAGCCCCCCAGAATCTAATGAAAAACTGTTTTTT. Encoded protein: CASSPPESNEKLFF.

The J gene is TRBJ2-7, the V gene TRBV6-5; D remains ambiguous. Germline V gives CDR1 MNHEY, CDR2 SVGAGI. The CDR3 length is 14 residues. Trimming removed 6 bases at V and 3 bases at J, with 15 bases between. Written as DNA, the CDR3 is TGTGCCAGCAGCTCCTCCGTAAACAGCTACGAGCAGTACTTC. The encoded protein is CASSSSVNSYEQYF.

The chain couples TRBV5-5 to TRBJ1-1; D remains unclear. CDR1 and CDR2 from the germline V gene are SGHKS and YYEKEE (reference sequence). This CDR3 has 14 residues. V dropped 4 bases and J dropped 0 bases, with 10 bases sitting between them. This CDR3 is CASSPTGMNTEAFF. The CDR3 region has the DNA TGTGCCAGCAGCCCCACTGGTATGAACACTGAAGCTTTCTTT. Drawing the rest from reference TRBV5-5 and TRBJ1-1, the complete variable domain is DAGVTQSPTHLIKTRGQQVTLRCSPISGHKSVSWYQQVLGQGPQFIFQYYEKEERGRGNFPDRFSARQFPNYSSELNVNALLLGDSALYLCASSPTGMNTEAFFGQGTRLTVV.

The chain links TRBV7-2 to TRBJ1-5; D ambiguous. Germline-derived CDR1 and CDR2 are SGHTA and FQGNSA. The CDR3 sequence is 15 residues long. Between the trimmed V and J ends, which lost 1 base and 0 bases, there was a span of 7 bases. The CDR3 region is CASSLEGYSNQPQHF. CDR3 nucleotide sequence: TGTGCCAGCAGCTTAGAAGGTTATAGCAATCAGCCCCAGCATTTT. Drawing the rest from reference TRBV7-2 and TRBJ1-5, the complete variable domain is GAGVSQSPSNKVTEKGKDVELRCDPISGHTALYWYRQSLGQGLEFLIYFQGNSAPDKSGLPSDRFSAERTGGSVSTLTIQRTQQEDSAVYLCASSLEGYSNQPQHFGDGTRLSIL.

This clone was counted once. The gene calls are TRBV19 and TRBJ1-1; D is unresolved. Germline assignment: CDR1 LNHDA and CDR2 SQIVND (reference sequence). The V gene lost 5 bases and the J gene lost 3 bases, with 16 bases spanning the gap. The CDR3 is 15 amino acids. The chain's CDR3 is CASSRALGKDTEAFF. The CDR3 DNA sequence: TGTGCCAGTAGTCGGGCCCTAGGGAAGGACACTGAAGCTTTCTTT.

The table lists this clone with a few counts. The genes are TRBV10-1 and TRBJ1-1; D possibly corresponds to TRBD1 (6 bases). V was clipped by 0 bases and J by 1 base, with 9 bases between them. CDR3 length: 15 residues. CDR1 and CDR2 (germline): WNHNN, SYGVQD (reference sequence). The CDR3: CASSESRGANTEAFF. The CDR3 DNA sequence: TGCGCCAGCAGTGAGTCGCGGGGGGCGAACACTGAAGCTTTCTTT.

This clone was detected only a few times. Here the CDR3 reads CASSLGGASEQYF. The CDR3 DNA is TGTGCCAGCAGCTTGGGGGGGGCTTCCGAGCAGTACTTC. V gene TRBV5-4 combines with J gene TRBJ2-7; D may match TRBD1 or TRBD2 (6 bases each). The germline V gene has CDR1 SGHNT and CDR2 YYREEE (reference sequence). The CDR3 consists of 13 residues. Trimming removed 0 bases from V and 6 bases from J, with 10 bases in between.

The chain has TRBV27 and TRBJ2-1; the match to TRBD1 covers 9 bases. Looked up from germline, CDR1 is MNHEY and CDR2 is SMNVEV (reference sequence). The J segment lost 4 bases and the V segment lost 2 bases, leaving 0 bases of the junction unmatched. The CDR3 runs 14 residues. In nucleotides, the CDR3 is TGTGCCAGCAGTTTAGGGACAGGGTACAATGAGCAGTTCTTC. Its translation: CASSLGTGYNEQFF.

The V call is TRBV4-3, the J call TRBJ1-1, with TRBD1 as a possible D gene (6 bases). This CDR3 spans 16 amino acids. V was cut by 1 base and J by 5 bases, with 17 bases left in between. Per germline, CDR1 LGHNA and CDR2 YSLEER. Here the CDR3 reads CASSQGIWGAGTEAFF. The CDR3 DNA reads as TGCGCCAGCAGCCAAGGGATTTGGGGGGCAGGGACTGAAGCTTTCTTT.

This chain joins TRBV7-9 and TRBJ2-5; D remains unclear. V was trimmed by 4 bases and J by 4 bases, leaving 19 bases between them. The CDR3 runs to 16 residues. Germline-derived CDR1 and CDR2 are SEHNR and FQNEAQ (reference sequence). The CDR3 reads CASSSAELWIRETQYF. CDR3 nucleotide sequence: TGTGCCAGCAGCTCCGCTGAACTATGGATTCGAGAGACCCAGTACTTC.

V gene TRBV7-2 combines with J gene TRBJ2-7, with D maybe TRBD2 (6 bases). V lost 5 bases and J 7 bases, leaving 15 bases between the germline ends. In germline, CDR1 is SGHTA, CDR2 FQGNSA. The CDR3 totals 13 residues. CDR3 loop: CASSPGLSREQYF. As DNA, the CDR3 is TGTGCCAGCAGCCCTGGACTATCGAGAGAGCAGTACTTC. The full variable domain, its missing parts supplied by reference TRBV7-2 and TRBJ2-7, is GAGVSQSPSNKVTEKGKDVELRCDPISGHTALYWYRQSLGQGLEFLIYFQGNSAPDKSGLPSDRFSAERTGGSVSTLTIQRTQQEDSAVYLCASSPGLSREQYFGPGTRLTVT.

This clone was recorded once. The junction and the germline gene differ at one end; a read error may be behind it. The genes are TRBV7-9 and TRBJ2-5; D is uncertain. The CDR3 totals 14 residues. Per the germline V gene, CDR1 is SEHNR and CDR2 is FQNEAQ (reference sequence). DNA for the CDR3: TGTGTCAGCAGCTTATTTGGTGGGGAAGAGACCCAGTACTTC. Its translation: CVSSLFGGEETQYF. Drawing the rest from reference TRBV7-9 and TRBJ2-5, the complete variable domain is DTGVSQNPRHKITKRGQNVTFRCDPISEHNRLYWYRQTLGQGPEFLTYFQNEAQLEKSRLLSDRFSAERPKGSFSTLEIQRTEQGDSAMYLCVSSLFGGEETQYFGPGTRLLVL.

This clone was counted once. This rearrangement joins TRBV28 to TRBJ2-1, with D unresolved. The germline CDR1 and CDR2 sequences are MDHEN and SYDVKM. The CDR3 is made up of 13 amino acids. V dropped 2 bases and J dropped 5 bases, with 7 bases sitting between them. The CDR3 reads CASSLLYHNEQFF. In DNA form, the CDR3 reads TGTGCCAGCAGTTTACTATATCACAATGAGCAGTTCTTC.